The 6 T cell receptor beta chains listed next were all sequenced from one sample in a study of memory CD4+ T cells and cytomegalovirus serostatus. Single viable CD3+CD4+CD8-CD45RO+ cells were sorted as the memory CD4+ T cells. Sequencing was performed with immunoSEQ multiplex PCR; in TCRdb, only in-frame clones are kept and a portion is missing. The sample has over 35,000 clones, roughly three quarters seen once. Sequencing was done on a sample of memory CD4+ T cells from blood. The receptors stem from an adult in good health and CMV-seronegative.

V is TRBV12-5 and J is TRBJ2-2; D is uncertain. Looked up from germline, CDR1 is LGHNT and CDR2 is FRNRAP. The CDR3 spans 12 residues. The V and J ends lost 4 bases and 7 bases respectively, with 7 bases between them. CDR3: CASGSEVGELFF. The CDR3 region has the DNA TGTGCTAGTGGTTCCGAGGTCGGGGAGCTGTTTTTT.

The CDR3 DNA reads as TGTGCCAGCAGCACAACAGGGAACACTGAAGCTTTCTTT. Its translation is CASSTTGNTEAFF. The J gene is TRBJ1-1, the V gene TRBV5-5; a weak D match, TRBD1 (5 bases). Per germline, CDR1 SGHKS and CDR2 YYEKEE (reference sequence). The CDR3 extends over 13 amino acids. The germline V and J ends were trimmed by 4 bases and 1 base, with 8 bases remaining between them. The whole variable domain, remainder taken from reference TRBV5-5 and TRBJ1-1, is DAGVTQSPTHLIKTRGQQVTLRCSPISGHKSVSWYQQVLGQGPQFIFQYYEKEERGRGNFPDRFSARQFPNYSSELNVNALLLGDSALYLCASSTTGNTEAFFGQGTRLTVV.

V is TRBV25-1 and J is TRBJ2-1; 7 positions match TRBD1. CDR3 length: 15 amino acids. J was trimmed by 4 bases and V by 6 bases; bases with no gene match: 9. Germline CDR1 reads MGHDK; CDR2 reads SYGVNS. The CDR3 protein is CASSKSGQRYNEQFF. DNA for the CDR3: TGTGCCAGCAGCAAATCGGGACAGAGATACAATGAGCAGTTCTTC.

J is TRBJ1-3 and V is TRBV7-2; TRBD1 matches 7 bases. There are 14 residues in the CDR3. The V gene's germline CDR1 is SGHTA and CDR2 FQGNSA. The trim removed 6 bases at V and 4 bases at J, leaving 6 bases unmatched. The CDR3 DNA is TGTGCCAGCAGACAGACAGGGTTCGGAAACACCATATATTTT. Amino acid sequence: CASRQTGFGNTIYF.

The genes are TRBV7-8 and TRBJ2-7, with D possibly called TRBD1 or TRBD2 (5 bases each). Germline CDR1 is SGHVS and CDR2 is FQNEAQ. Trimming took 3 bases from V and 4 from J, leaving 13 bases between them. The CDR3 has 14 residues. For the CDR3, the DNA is TGTGCCAGCAGCTTGAACCGGGGCCATTACGAGCAGTACTTC. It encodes CASSLNRGHYEQYF.

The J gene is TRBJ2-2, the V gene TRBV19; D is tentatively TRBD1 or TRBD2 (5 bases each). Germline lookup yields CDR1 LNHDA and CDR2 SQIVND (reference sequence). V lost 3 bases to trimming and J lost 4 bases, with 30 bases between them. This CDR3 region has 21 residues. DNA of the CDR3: TGTGCCAGTAGTATGACGCCATGGTTAGATCGAGGGGCTCAGGGCACCGGGGAGCTGTTTTTT. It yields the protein CASSMTPWLDRGAQGTGELFF. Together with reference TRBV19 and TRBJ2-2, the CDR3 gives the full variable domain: DGGITQSPKYLFRKEGQNVTLSCEQNLNHDAMYWYRQDPGQGLRLIYYSQIVNDFQKGDIAEGYSVSREKKESFPLTVTSAQKNPTAFYLCASSMTPWLDRGAQGTGELFFGEGSRLTVL.